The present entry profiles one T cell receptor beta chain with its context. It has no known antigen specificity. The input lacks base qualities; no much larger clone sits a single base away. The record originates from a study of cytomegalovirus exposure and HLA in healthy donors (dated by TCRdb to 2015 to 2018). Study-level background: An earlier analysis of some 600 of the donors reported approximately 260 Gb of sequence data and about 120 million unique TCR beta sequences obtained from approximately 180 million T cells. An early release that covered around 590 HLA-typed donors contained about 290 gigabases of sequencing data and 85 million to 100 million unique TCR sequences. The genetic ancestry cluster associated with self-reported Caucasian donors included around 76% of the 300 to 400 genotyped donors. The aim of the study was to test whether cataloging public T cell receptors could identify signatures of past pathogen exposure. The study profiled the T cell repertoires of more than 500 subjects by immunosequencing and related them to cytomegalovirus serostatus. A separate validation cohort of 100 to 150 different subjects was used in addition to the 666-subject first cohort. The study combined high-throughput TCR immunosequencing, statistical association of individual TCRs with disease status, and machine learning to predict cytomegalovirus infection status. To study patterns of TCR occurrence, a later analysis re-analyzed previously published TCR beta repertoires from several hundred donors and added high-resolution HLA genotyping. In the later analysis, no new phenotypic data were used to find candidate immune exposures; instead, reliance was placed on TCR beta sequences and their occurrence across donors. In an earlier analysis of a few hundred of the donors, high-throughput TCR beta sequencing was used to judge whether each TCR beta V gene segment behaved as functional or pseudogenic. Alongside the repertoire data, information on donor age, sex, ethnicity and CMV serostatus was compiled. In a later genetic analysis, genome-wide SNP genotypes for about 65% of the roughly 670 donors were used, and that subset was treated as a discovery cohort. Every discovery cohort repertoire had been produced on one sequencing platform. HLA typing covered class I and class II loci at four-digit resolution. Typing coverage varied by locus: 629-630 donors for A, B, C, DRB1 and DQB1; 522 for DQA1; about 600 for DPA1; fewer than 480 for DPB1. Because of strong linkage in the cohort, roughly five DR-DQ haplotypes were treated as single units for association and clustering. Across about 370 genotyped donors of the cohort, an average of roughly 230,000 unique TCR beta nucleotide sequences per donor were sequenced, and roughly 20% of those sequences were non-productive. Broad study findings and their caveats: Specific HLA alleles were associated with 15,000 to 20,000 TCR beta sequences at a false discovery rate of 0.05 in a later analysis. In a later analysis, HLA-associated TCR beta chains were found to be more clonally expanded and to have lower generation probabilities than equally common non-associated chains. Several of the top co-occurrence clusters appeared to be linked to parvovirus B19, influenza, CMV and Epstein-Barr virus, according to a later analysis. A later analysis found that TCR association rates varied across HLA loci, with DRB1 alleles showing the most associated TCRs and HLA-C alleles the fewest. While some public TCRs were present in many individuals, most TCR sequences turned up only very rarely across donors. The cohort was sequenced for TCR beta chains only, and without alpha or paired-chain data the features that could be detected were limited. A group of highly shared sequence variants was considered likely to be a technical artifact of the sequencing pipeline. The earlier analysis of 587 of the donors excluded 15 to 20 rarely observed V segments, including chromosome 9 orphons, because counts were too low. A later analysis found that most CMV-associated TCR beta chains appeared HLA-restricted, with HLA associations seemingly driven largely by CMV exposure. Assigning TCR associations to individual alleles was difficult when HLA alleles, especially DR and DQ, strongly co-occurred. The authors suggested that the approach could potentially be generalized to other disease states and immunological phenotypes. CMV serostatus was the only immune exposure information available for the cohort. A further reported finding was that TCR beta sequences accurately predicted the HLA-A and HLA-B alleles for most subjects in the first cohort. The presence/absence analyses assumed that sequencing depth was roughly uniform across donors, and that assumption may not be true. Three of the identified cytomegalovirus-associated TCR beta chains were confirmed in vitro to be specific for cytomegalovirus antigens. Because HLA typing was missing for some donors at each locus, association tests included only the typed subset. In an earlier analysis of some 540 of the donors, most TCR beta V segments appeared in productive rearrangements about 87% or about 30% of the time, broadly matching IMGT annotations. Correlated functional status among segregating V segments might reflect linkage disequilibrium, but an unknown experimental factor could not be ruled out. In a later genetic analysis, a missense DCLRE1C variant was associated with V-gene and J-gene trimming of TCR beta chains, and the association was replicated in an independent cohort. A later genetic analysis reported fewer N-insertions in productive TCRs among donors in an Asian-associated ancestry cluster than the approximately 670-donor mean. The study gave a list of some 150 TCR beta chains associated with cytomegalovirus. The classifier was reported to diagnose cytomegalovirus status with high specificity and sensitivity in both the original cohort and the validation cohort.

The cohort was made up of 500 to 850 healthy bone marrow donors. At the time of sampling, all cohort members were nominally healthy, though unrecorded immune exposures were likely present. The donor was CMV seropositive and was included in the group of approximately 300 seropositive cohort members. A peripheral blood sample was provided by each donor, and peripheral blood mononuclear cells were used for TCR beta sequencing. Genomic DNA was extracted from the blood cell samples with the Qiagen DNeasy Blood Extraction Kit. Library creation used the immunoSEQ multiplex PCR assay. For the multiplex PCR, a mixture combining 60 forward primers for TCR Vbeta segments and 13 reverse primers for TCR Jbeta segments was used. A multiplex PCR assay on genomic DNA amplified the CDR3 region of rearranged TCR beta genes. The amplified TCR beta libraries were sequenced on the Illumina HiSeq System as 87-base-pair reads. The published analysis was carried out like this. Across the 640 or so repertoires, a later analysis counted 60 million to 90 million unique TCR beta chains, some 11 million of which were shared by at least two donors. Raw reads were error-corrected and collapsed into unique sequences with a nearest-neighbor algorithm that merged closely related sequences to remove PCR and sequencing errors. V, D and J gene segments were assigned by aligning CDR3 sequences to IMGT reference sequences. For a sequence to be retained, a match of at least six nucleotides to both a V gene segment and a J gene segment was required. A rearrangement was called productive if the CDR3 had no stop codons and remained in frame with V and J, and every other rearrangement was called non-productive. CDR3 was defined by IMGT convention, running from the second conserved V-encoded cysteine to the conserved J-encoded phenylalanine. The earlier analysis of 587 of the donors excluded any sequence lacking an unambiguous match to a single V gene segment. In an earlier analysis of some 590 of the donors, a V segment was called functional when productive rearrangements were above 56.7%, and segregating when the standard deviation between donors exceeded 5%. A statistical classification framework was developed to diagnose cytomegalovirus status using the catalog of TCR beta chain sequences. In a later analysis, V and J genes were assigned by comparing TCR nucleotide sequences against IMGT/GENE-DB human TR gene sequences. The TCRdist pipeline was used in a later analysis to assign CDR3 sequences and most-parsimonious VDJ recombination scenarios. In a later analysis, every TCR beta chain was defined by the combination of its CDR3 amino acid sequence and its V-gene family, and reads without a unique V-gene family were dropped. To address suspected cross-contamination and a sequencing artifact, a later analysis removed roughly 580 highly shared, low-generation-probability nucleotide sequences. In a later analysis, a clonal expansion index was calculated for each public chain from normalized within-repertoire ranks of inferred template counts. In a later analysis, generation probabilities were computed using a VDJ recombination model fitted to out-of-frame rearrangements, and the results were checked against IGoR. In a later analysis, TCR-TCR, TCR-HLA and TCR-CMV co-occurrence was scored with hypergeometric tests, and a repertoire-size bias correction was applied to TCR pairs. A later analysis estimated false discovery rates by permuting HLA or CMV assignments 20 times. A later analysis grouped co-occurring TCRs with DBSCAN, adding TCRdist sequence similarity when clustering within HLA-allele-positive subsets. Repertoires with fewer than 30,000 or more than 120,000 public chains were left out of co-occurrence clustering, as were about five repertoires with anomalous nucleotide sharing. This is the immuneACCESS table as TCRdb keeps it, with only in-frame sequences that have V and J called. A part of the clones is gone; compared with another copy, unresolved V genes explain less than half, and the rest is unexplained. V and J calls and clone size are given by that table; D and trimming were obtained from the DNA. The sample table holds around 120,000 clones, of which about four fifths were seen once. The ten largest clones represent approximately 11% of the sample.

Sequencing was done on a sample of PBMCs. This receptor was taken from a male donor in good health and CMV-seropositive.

The base sequence is TGTGCCAGCGGACAGGGGGCCCTAAACACCGGGGAGCTGTTTTTT. Translated, it reads CASGQGALNTGELFF. The V gene is TRBV6-5 and the J gene is TRBJ2-2; 11 of the junction bases match TRBD1. CDR1 and CDR2 are read off the germline V gene as MNHEY and SVGAGI. From the cysteine up to the phenylalanine, the CDR3 has a length of 15 residues. The kept DNA is CDR3 alone, 45 bases in frame from the first base. The V end gives up 8 bases and the J end 2 bases, leaving 4 bases in the junction not matched to a gene.